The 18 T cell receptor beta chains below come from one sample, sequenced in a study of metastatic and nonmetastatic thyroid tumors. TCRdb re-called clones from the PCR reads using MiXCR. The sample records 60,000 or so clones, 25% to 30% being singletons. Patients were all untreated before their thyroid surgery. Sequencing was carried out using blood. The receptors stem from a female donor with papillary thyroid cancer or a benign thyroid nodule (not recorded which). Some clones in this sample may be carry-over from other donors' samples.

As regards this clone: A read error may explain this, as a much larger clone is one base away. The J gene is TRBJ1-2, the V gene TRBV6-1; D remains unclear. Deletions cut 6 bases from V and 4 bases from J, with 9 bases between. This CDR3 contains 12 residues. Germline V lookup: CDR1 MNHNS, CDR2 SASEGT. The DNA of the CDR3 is TGTGCCAGCAGCCCGGTACGCTATGGCTACACCTTC. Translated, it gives CASSPVRYGYTF.

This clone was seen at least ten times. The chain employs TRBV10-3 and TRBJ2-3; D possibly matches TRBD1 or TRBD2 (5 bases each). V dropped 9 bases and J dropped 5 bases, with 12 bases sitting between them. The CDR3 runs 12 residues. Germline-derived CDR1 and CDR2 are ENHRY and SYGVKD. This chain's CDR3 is CAIGTDEDTQYF. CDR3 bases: TGTGCCATAGGGACGGACGAAGATACGCAGTATTTT.

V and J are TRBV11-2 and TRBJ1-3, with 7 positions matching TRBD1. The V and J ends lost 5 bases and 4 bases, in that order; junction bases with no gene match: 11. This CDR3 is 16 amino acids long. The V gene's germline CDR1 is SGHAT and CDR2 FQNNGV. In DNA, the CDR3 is TGTGCCAGCAGCCCTCAACGTTCGGGACAGGGAAACACCATATATTTT. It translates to CASSPQRSGQGNTIYF.

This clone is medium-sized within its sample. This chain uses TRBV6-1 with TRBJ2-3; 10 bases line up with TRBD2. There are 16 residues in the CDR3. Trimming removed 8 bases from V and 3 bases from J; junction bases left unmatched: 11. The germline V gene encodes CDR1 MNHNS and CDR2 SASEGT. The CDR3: CASALSGAGGTDTQYF. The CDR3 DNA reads TGTGCCAGCGCCCTTAGCGGAGCGGGAGGGACAGATACGCAGTATTTT.

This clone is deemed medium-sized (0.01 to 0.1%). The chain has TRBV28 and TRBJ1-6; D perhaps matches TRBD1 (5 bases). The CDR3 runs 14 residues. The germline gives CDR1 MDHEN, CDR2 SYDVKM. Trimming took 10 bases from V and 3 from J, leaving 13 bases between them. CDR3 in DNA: TGTGCCACCTGCAGGCAGGGCTATAATTCACCCCTCCACTTT. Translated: CATCRQGYNSPLHF.

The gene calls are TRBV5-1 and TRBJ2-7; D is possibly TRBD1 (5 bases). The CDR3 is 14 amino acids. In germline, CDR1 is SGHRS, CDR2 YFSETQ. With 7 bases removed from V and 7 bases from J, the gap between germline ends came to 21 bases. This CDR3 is CASATDRFQKEQYF. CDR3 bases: TGCGCCAGCGCCACCGACAGATTCCAAAAAGAGCAGTACTTC. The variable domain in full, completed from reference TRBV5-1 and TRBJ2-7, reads KAGVTQTPRYLIKTRGQQVTLSCSPISGHRSVSWYQQTPGQGLQFLFEYFSETQRNKGNFPGRFSGRQFSNSRSEMNVSTLELGDSALYLCASATDRFQKEQYFGPGTRLTVT.

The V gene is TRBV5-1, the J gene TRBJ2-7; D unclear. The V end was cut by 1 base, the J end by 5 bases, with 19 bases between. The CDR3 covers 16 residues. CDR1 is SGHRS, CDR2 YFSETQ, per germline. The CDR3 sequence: CASSLNWDRRRNEQYF. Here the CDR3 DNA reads TGCGCCAGCAGCTTGAATTGGGATCGGCGCAGGAACGAGCAGTACTTC.

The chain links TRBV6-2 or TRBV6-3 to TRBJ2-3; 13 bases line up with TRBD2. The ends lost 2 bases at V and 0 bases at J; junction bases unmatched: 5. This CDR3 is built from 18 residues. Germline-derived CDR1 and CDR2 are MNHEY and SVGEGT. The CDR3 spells CASSYTGLAGVSTDTQYF. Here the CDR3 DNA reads TGTGCCAGCAGTTACACCGGACTAGCGGGGGTTAGCACAGATACGCAGTATTTT.

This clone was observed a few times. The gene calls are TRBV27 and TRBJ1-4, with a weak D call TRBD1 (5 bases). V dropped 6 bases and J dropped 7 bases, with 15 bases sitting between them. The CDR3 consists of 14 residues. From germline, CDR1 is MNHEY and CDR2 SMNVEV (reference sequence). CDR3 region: CASRGEGAREKLFF. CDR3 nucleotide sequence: TGTGCCAGCAGGGGGGAAGGGGCTCGTGAAAAACTGTTTTTT.

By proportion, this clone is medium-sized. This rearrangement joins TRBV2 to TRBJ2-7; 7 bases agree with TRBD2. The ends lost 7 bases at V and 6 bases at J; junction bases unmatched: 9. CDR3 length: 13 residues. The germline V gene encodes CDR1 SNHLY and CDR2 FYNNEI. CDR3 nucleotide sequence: TGTGCCAGCATTGCGTTGGGAGGGGTCGAGCAGTACTTC. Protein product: CASIALGGVEQYF.

The CDR3: CASSIGYSGAMYF. The CDR3 nucleotides are TGTGCCAGTAGTATTGGTTATAGCGGAGCGATGTACTTC. V gene TRBV19 combines with J gene TRBJ2-4, with a tentative D call TRBD2 (6 bases). This CDR3 has 13 amino acids. Trimming shortened V by 3 bases and J by 15 bases, and 18 bases separated the two germline ends. The V gene's germline CDR1 is LNHDA and CDR2 SQIVND (reference sequence).

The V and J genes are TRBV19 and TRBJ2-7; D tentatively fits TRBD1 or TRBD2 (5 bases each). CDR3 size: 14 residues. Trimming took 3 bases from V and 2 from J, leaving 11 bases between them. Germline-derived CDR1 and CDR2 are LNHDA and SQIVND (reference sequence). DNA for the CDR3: TGTGCCAGTAGTATCGGGACGGAGGCCTACGAGCAGTACTTC. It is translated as CASSIGTEAYEQYF.

The CDR3 DNA is TGTGCCAGCAGAGCTACAGGGGGTCCTCCCTACGAGCAGTACTTC. Its protein product is CASRATGGPPYEQYF. The chain has TRBV12-3 or TRBV12-4 and TRBJ2-7; 8 bases align to TRBD1. The CDR3 is made up of 15 amino acids. With 6 bases clipped from V and 2 bases from J, the junction kept 9 bases outside the gene matches.

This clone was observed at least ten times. DNA of the CDR3: TGTGCCAGCGGACTAGACAGGGCCTATGGCTACACCTTC. It codes for CASGLDRAYGYTF. The chain is built from TRBV6-1 and TRBJ1-2; 7 nucleotides align to TRBD1. The CDR3 consists of 13 residues. V lost 8 bases to trimming and J lost 4 bases; unmatched junction nucleotides: 7. From germline, CDR1 is MNHNS and CDR2 SASEGT.

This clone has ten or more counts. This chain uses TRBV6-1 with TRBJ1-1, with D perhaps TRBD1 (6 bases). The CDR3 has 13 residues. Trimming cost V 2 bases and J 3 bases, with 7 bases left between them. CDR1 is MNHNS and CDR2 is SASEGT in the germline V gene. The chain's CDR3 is CASSEWTDTEAFF. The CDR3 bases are TGTGCCAGCAGTGAATGGACAGACACTGAAGCTTTCTTT.

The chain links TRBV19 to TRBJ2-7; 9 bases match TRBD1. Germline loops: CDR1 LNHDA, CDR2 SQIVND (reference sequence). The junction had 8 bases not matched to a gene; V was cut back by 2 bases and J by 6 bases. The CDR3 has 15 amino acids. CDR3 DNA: TGTGCCAGTAGTATAAGCGGGACAGGGTTTAGCGAGCAGTACTTC. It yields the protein CASSISGTGFSEQYF.

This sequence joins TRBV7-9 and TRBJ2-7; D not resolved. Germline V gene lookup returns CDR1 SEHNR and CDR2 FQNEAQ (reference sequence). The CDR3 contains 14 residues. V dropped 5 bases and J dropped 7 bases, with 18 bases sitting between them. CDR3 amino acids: CASSPQTGEREQYF. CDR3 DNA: TGTGCCAGCAGCCCGCAGACTGGGGAAAGGGAGCAGTACTTC. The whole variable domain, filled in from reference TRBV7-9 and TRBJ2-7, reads DTGVSQNPRHKITKRGQNVTFRCDPISEHNRLYWYRQTLGQGPEFLTYFQNEAQLEKSRLLSDRFSAERPKGSFSTLEIQRTEQGDSAMYLCASSPQTGEREQYFGPGTRLTVT.

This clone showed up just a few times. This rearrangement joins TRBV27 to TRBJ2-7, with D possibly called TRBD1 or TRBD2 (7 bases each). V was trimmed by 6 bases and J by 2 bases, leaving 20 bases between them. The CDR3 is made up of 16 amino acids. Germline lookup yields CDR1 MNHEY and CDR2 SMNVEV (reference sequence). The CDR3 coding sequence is TGTGCCAGCAGACCCGCTAGCGGCCAGGGGGCCTACGAGCAGTACTTC. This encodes CASRPASGQGAYEQYF.